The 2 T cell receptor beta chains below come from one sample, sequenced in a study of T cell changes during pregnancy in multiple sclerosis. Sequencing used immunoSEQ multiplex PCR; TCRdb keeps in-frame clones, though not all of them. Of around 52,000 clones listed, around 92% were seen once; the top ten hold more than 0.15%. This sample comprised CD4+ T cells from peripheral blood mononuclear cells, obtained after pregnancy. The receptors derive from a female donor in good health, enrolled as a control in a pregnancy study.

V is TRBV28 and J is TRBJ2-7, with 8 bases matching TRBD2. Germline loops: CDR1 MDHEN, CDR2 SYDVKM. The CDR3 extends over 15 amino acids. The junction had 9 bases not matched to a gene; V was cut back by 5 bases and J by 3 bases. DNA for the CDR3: TGTGCCAGCAGTGTGGCGGGGGGTCTAGGCTACGAGCAGTACTTC. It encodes CASSVAGGLGYEQYF.

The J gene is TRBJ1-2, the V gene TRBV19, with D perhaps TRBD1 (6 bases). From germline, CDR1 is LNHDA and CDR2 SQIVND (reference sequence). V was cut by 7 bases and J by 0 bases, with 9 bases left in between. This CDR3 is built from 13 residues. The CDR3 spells CASTSGANYGYTF. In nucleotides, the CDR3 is TGTGCCAGTACATCAGGGGCTAACTATGGCTACACCTTC.